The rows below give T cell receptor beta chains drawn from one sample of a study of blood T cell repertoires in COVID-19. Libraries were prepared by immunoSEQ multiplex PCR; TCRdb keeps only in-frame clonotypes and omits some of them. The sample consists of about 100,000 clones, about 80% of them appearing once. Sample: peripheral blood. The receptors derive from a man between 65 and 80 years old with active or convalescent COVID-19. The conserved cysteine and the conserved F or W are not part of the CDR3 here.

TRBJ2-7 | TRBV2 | ASSPGLAGAHEQY
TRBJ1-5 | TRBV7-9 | ASSSQGNQPQH
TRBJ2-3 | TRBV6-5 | ASSAGTRDGTQY
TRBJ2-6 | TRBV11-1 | ASTRPSGANVLT
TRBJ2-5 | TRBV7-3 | ASSSSGQQETQY
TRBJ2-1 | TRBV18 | ASSPSGGDYNEQF
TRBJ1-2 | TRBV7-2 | ASSLGRAGGGYT
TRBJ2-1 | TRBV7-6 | ASSLLSLGNEQF
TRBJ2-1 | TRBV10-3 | AIGGSGGGPGNEQF
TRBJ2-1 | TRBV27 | ASSFRGTSGSYNEQF
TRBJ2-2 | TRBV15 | ATSKISGGELF
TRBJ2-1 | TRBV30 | AWSVLANYNEQF
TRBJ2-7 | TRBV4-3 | ASSQKDRGGYEQY
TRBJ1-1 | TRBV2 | ATDRDRGNLKAF
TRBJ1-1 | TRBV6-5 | ASSFAGTGDTEAF
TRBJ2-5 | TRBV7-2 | ASSLGTSGEETQY
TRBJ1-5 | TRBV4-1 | ASSQERYSNQPQH
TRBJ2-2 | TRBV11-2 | ASSFPGRVSTGELF
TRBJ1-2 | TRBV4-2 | ASSPTQGPNYGYT
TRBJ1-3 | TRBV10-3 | AISATSGGISGNTIY
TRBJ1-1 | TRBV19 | ASSPGGQTEAF
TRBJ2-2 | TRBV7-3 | ASSLSPGGTGELF
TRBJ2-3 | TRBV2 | ASSDGTSGFTDTQY
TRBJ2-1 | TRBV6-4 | ASSDEGVANEQF
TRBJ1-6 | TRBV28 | ASSFRSPNNSPLH
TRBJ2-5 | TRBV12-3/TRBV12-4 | ASSPSSETQY
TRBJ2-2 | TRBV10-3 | AISENTGVAGELF
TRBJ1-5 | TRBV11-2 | ASSYGQGNQPQH
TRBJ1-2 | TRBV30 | AWSAGTGFGYT
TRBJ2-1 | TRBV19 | ASSLGLPVNEQF
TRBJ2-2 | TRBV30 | AWSLLGGSNTGELF
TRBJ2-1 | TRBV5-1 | ASSLQGTGSYNEQF
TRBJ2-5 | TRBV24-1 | ATSDLVSGGRETQY
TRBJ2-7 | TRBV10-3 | AIRGQTYEQY
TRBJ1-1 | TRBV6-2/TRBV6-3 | ASSWGVGTEAF
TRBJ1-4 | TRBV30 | ASGSAVRGEKLF
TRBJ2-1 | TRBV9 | ASSVAGVHRDEQF
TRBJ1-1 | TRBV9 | ASSVVSGNTEAF
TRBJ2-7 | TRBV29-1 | SVTQGEVQY
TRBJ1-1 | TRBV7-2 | ASSLDAGNTEAF